The 19 T cell receptor beta chains below come from one sample, sequenced in a study of blood T cell repertoires in COVID-19. Measured with immunoSEQ multiplex PCR; TCRdb has only the in-frame clones, and not every one. The sample has roughly 290,000 clones, approximately 83% seen once; the top ten hold roughly 1.9%. Input material: peripheral blood. All receptors come from a woman under 40 who had recovered from COVID-19.

The chain joins TRBV13 to TRBJ2-1; D might be TRBD2 (7 bases). This CDR3 contains 13 residues. With 5 bases removed from V and 6 bases from J, the gap between germline ends came to 11 bases. Looked up from germline, CDR1 is PRHDT and CDR2 is FYEKMQ (reference sequence). CDR3 nucleotide sequence: TGTGCCAGCAGCGGGGGGGCGTCCAATGAGCAGTTCTTC. Translating gives CASSGGASNEQFF.

The V and J genes are TRBV9 and TRBJ2-1, with 9 bases that match TRBD2. This CDR3 has 16 residues. Germline V gene sequence: CDR1 SGDLS, CDR2 YYNGEE. V was pared by 0 bases and J by 7 bases, with 8 bases of the junction left unmatched. The DNA for the CDR3 is TGTGCCAGCAGCGTAGGACCCGCGGGGGGGAGGAATGAGCAGTTCTTC. Residues: CASSVGPAGGRNEQFF. Full variable domain (remainder filled in from reference TRBV9 and TRBJ2-1): DSGVTQTPKHLITATGQRVTLRCSPRSGDLSVYWYQQSLDQGLQFLIQYYNGEERAKGNILERFSAQQFPDLHSELNLSSLELGDSALYFCASSVGPAGGRNEQFFGPGTRLTVL.

The J gene is TRBJ2-5, the V gene TRBV9; a weak D match, TRBD1 (6 bases). From germline, CDR1 is SGDLS and CDR2 YYNGEE. The CDR3 consists of 15 residues. V lost 6 bases and J lost 5, with 20 bases in between. The chain's CDR3 is CASNAEADSGETQYF. The CDR3 nucleotides are TGTGCCAGCAACGCCGAGGCGGACAGCGGCGAGACCCAGTACTTC. The whole variable domain, filled in from reference TRBV9 and TRBJ2-5, reads DSGVTQTPKHLITATGQRVTLRCSPRSGDLSVYWYQQSLDQGLQFLIQYYNGEERAKGNILERFSAQQFPDLHSELNLSSLELGDSALYFCASNAEADSGETQYFGPGTRLLVL.

CDR3 nucleotides: TGTGCCAGCAGCCCATCTATCAAGGGGGCTGCTGGGGCCAACGTCCTGACTTTC. Its protein is CASSPSIKGAAGANVLTF. V is TRBV4-2 and J is TRBJ2-6; TRBD1 agrees at 7 bases. Germline trimming cut 4 bases from V and 2 bases from J; bases unmatched to any gene: 11. From germline, CDR1 is LGHNA and CDR2 YNFKEQ. The CDR3 contains 18 residues.

The V call is TRBV5-1, the J call TRBJ2-5, with D maybe TRBD1 (5 bases). The V end lost 7 bases, the J end lost 4 bases, and 23 bases lay between the germline ends. CDR3 length equals 16 residues. The germline V gene encodes CDR1 SGHRS and CDR2 YFSETQ. CDR3 in DNA: TGCGCCAGCTGTCCGTTTGTAGGGGCCGTATCAGAGACCCAGTACTTC. Encoded protein: CASCPFVGAVSETQYF.

In its sample, this clone was seen a few times. V is TRBV27 and J is TRBJ1-2; no firm D call. The CDR3 has 13 amino acids. V was shortened by 11 bases and J by 4 bases, with 17 bases between the two germline ends. Germline V gives CDR1 MNHEY, CDR2 SMNVEV (reference sequence). In DNA form, the CDR3 reads TGTGCCGCGGGTTCGGGAGCGGGCTATGGCTACACCTTC. Its translation: CAAGSGAGYGYTF.

This CDR3 is CASLNPPGQGYTF. For the CDR3, the DNA is TGTGCCAGCCTAAACCCACCGGGACAGGGCTACACCTTC. The genes are TRBV19 and TRBJ1-2; 7 nucleotides align to TRBD1. CDR1 and CDR2 (germline): LNHDA, SQIVND (reference sequence). The CDR3 loop spans 13 amino acids. V was pared by 9 bases and J by 8 bases, with 12 bases of the junction left unmatched.

The CDR3 nucleotides are TGTGCCAGCAGTGAAGGACTAGCGGGCGGTCAACCGGACACCGGGGAGCTGTTTTTT. Its translation is CASSEGLAGGQPDTGELFF. The genes are TRBV2 and TRBJ2-2, with TRBD2 matching 10 bases. Germline V CDR1 and CDR2: SNHLY, FYNNEI. This CDR3 region has 19 residues. With 1 base clipped from V and 3 bases from J, the junction kept 11 bases outside the gene matches.

This chain joins TRBV11-2 and TRBJ2-5, with TRBD2 matching over 11 bases. The germline V gene encodes CDR1 SGHAT and CDR2 FQNNGV. The CDR3 spans 15 residues. The trim removed 4 bases at V and 1 base at J, leaving 2 bases unmatched. The DNA of the CDR3 is TGTGCCAGCAGCTCGGGGACTAGCGGCCAAGAGACCCAGTACTTC. It specifies CASSSGTSGQETQYF.

The chain joins TRBV18 to TRBJ2-1, with D maybe TRBD2 (6 bases). The CDR3 totals 14 residues. CDR1 KGHSH and CDR2 LQKENI come from the germline V gene. The V end lost 1 base, the J end lost 7 bases, and 11 bases lay between the germline ends. The CDR3 protein is CASSPRLAENEQFF. CDR3 bases: TGTGCCAGCTCACCACGTTTAGCGGAAAATGAGCAGTTCTTC.

This chain uses TRBV5-6 with TRBJ2-7; TRBD1 matches 10 bases. Trimming at V came to 3 bases and at J to 3 bases, leaving 3 bases not matched to a gene. The germline CDR1 and CDR2 sequences are SGHDT and YYEEEE. The CDR3 contains 14 residues. CDR3 bases: TGTGCCAGCAGCTGGGACAGGGGTGGCTACGAGCAGTACTTC. As protein: CASSWDRGGYEQYF.

The chain links TRBV24-1 to TRBJ2-1; TRBD1 aligns across 9 bases. The CDR3 extends over 12 amino acids. The V gene's germline CDR1 is KGHDR and CDR2 SFDVKD. The ends lost 7 bases at V and 12 bases at J; junction bases unmatched: 6. Written as DNA, the CDR3 is TGTGCCACCAGCGGGACAGGGCAGCGGCAGTTCTTC. It specifies CATSGTGQRQFF.

This clone showed up just once. This chain links TRBV25-1 with TRBJ2-3; 7 positions agree with TRBD2. This CDR3 is 14 amino acids long. The J segment lost 3 bases and the V segment lost 1 base, leaving 1 base of the junction unmatched. Germline-derived CDR1 and CDR2 are MGHDK and SYGVNS. The CDR3 loop is CASSELRGTDTQYF. CDR3 bases: TGTGCCAGCAGTGAATTGCGGGGGACAGATACGCAGTATTTT.

V and J are TRBV5-6 and TRBJ1-1, with TRBD1 matching 7 bases. Looked up from germline, CDR1 is SGHDT and CDR2 is YYEEEE. The CDR3 loop spans 17 amino acids. V was clipped by 1 base and J by 2 bases; unmatched bases: 11. In nucleotides, the CDR3 is TGTGCCAGCAGCTTGTTAAAGGGGGACAGAGGCAACACTGAAGCTTTCTTT. Translating gives CASSLLKGDRGNTEAFF.

This chain joins TRBV6-5 and TRBJ1-2; tentatively, D is TRBD1 (6 bases). Germline loops: CDR1 MNHEY, CDR2 SVGAGI. Trimming left V 2 bases short and J 6 bases short, with 10 bases between. The CDR3 covers 13 residues. The CDR3 protein is CASSYRTENGYTF. CDR3 bases: TGTGCCAGCAGTTACCGGACAGAGAATGGCTACACCTTC.

The gene calls are TRBV4-2 and TRBJ2-3, with D possibly being TRBD2 (5 bases). Trimming pared 1 base from V and 6 bases from J, leaving 11 bases between. Germline assignment: CDR1 LGHNA and CDR2 YNFKEQ. The CDR3 has 14 amino acids. CDR3: CASSQGLERDTQYF. The CDR3 nucleotides are TGTGCCAGCAGCCAAGGACTGGAGCGGGATACGCAGTATTTT.

V is TRBV2 and J is TRBJ2-5; 8 bases align to TRBD1. The CDR3 contains 15 residues. V lost 8 bases and J lost 3; bases outside the gene matches: 11. The germline V gene has CDR1 SNHLY and CDR2 FYNNEI. For the CDR3, the DNA is TGTGCCAGCGAGGACAGGGCTTTAGCTAAAGAGACCCAGTACTTC. Protein product: CASEDRALAKETQYF.

This chain uses TRBV2 with TRBJ2-1; D might be TRBD2 (5 bases). This CDR3 has 14 amino acids. With 10 bases removed from V and 5 bases from J, the gap between germline ends came to 18 bases. Germline loops: CDR1 SNHLY, CDR2 FYNNEI. In nucleotides, the CDR3 is TGTGCCACAATTATAGGGCCCGGGGACAATGAGCAGTTCTTC. Its translation: CATIIGPGDNEQFF.

The CDR3 coding sequence is TGTGCCAGCAGCGCAAGGATGGGGGGCGAGCAGTACTTC. Translating it yields CASSARMGGEQYF. The chain carries TRBV7-9 and TRBJ2-7; possibly TRBD2 for D (6 bases). The CDR3 is 13 residues long. Trimming took 5 bases from V and 6 from J, leaving 14 bases between them. Germline lookup yields CDR1 SEHNR and CDR2 FQNEAQ (reference sequence).